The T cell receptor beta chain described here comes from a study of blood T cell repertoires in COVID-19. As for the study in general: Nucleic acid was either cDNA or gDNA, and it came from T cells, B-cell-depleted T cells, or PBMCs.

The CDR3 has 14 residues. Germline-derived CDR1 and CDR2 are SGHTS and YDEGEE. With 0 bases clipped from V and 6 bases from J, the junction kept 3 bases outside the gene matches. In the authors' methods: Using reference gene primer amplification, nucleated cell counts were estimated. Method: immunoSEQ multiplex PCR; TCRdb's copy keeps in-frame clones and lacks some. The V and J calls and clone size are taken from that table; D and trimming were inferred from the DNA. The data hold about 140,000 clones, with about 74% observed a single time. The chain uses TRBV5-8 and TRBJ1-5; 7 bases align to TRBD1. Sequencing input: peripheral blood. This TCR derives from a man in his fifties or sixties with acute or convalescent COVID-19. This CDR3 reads CASSLERGLQPQHF. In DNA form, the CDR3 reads TGTGCCAGCAGCTTGGAGAGGGGGCTTCAGCCCCAGCATTTT.